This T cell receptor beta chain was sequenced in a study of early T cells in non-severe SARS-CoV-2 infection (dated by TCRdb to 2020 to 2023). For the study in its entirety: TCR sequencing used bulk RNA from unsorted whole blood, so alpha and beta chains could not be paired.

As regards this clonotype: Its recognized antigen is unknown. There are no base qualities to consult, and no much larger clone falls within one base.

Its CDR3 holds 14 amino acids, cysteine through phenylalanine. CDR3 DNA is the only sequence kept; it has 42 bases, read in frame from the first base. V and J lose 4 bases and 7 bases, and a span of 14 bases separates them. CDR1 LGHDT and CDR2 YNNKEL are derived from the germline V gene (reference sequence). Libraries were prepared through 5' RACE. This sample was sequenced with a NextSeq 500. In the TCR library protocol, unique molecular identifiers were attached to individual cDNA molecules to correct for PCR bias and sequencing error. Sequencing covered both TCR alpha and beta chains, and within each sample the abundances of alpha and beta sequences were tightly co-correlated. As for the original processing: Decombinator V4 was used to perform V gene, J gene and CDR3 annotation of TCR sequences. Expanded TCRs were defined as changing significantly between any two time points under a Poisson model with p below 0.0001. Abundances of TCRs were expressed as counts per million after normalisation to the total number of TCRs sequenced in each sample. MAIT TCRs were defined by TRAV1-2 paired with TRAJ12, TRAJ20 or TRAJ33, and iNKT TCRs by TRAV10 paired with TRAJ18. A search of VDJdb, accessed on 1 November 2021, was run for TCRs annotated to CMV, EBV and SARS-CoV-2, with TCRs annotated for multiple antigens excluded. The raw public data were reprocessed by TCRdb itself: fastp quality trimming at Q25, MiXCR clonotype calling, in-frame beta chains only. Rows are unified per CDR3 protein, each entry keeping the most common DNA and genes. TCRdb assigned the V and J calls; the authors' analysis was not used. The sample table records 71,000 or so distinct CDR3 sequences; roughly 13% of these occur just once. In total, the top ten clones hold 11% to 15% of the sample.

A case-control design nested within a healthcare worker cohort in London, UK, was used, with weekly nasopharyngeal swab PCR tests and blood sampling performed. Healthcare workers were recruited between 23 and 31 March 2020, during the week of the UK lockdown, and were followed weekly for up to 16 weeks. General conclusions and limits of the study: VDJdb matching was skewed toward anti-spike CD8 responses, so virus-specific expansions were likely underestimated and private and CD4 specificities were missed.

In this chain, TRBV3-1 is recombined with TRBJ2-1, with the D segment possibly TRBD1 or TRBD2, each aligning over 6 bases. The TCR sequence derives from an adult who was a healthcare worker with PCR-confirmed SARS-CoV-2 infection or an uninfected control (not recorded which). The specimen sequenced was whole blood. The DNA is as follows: TGTGCCAGCAGCCCGGGCTGGGGGGCTAATGAGCAGTTCTTC. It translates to CASSPGWGANEQFF.